These T cell receptor beta chains were read from a single sample in a study of cytomegalovirus exposure and HLA in healthy donors. Repertoires were generated with immunoSEQ multiplex PCR, while TCRdb's copy carries only in-frame clones and drops some. The table shows around 350,000 clones, with more than 80% occurring only once. The specimen was PBMCs. Receptors originate from a woman between 18 and 29 years old in good health and CMV-seronegative. Both conserved end residues are part of each CDR3. D genes are given only for firm matches. Not all rows give a size; the values are once, few, many and, for expanded clones, a class.

>.|TRBJ1-2|.|TRBV5-1
CASRAGMDGYTF
TGCGCCAGCAGGGCAGGGATGGACGGCTACACCTTC
>.|TRBJ2-1|.|TRBV9
CASSSEANALYNEQFF
TGTGCCAGCAGCTCCGAAGCCAATGCCCTATACAATGAGCAGTTCTTC
>.|TRBJ2-1|.|TRBV29-1
CSVLGGDVNEQFF
TGCAGCGTTCTCGGAGGGGACGTCAATGAGCAGTTCTTC
>.|TRBJ2-7|.|TRBV7-6
CASSQSGRGSSYEQYF
TGTGCCAGCAGCCAAAGCGGGCGGGGTAGCTCCTACGAGCAGTACTTC
>.|TRBJ1-1|.|TRBV19
CASSSSYTGGTEAFF
TGTGCCAGTAGTTCTTCATACACGGGAGGGACTGAAGCTTTCTTT
>TRBD1|TRBJ2-7|.|TRBV5-1
CASSLDRGGGEQYF
TGCGCCAGCAGCTTGGACAGGGGCGGCGGGGAGCAGTACTTC
>TRBD1|TRBJ1-3|.|TRBV7-8
CASSFGTGGVFDTIYF
TGTGCCAGCAGCTTCGGGACAGGAGGAGTCTTTGACACCATATATTTT
>.|TRBJ2-4|.|TRBV28
CASSLVAGFLRTAKNIQYF
TGTGCCAGCAGTTTAGTGGCAGGGTTTTTGAGAACGGCCAAAAACATTCAGTACTTC
>.|TRBJ2-7|.|TRBV27
CASSSASSSYEQYF
TGTGCCAGCAGTTCGGCTAGCAGTTCCTACGAGCAGTACTTC
>.|TRBJ2-1|.|TRBV10-1
CASPSSNEQFF
TGCGCCAGCCCCTCCTCTAATGAGCAGTTCTTC
>.|TRBJ1-5|few|TRBV18
CASSSYDRITTQHF
TGTGCCAGCTCATCCTACGACAGGATCACGACCCAGCATTTT
>.|TRBJ1-5|few|TRBV28
CASSSGRSNQPQHF
TGTGCCAGCAGTAGCGGGAGGAGCAATCAGCCCCAGCATTTT
>.|TRBJ1-4|once|TRBV5-1
CASSGGATNEKLFF
TGCGCCAGCAGCGGCGGGGCAACTAATGAAAAACTGTTTTTT
>.|TRBJ1-3|.|TRBV30
CAWSVGSGGNTIYF
TGTGCCTGGAGTGTAGGCAGCGGTGGAAACACCATATATTTT
>TRBD2|TRBJ2-1|.|TRBV4-1
CASSPRGALAGNNEQFF
TGCGCCAGCAGCCCCAGGGGTGCGCTAGCGGGGAACAATGAGCAGTTCTTC
>.|TRBJ2-1|.|TRBV4-2
CASSQVLGGSSYNEQFF
TGTGCCAGCAGCCAAGTCCTCGGGGGAAGCTCCTACAATGAGCAGTTCTTC
>TRBD2|TRBJ2-1|.|TRBV2
CASSPPLAGGRDEQFF
TGTGCCAGCAGTCCTCCACTAGCGGGGGGGCGTGATGAGCAGTTCTTC
>.|TRBJ2-2|.|TRBV28
CASRATSVIGELFF
TGTGCCAGCAGGGCGACTAGTGTAATCGGGGAGCTGTTTTTT
>TRBD1|TRBJ2-7|.|TRBV9
CASSAGTGVTYEQYF
TGTGCCAGCAGCGCCGGGACAGGGGTTACCTACGAGCAGTACTTC
>.|TRBJ2-1|.|TRBV29-1
CSEGTGYEQFF
TGCAGCGAGGGAACGGGGTATGAGCAGTTCTTC
>TRBD2|TRBJ2-3|.|TRBV9
CASSVGLAGALTDTQYF
TGTGCCAGCAGCGTAGGGCTAGCGGGAGCTCTTACAGATACGCAGTATTTT
>.|TRBJ2-2|.|TRBV7-9
CASTGSGSPGELFF
TGTGCCAGCACCGGAAGTGGGAGTCCTGGGGAGCTGTTTTTT
>.|TRBJ2-7|.|TRBV28
CASGGNFYEQYF
TGTGCCAGCGGGGGGAACTTCTACGAGCAGTACTTC
>.|TRBJ1-4|.|TRBV4-1
CASSHGRRLDNEKLFF
TGCGCCAGCAGCCATGGACGGAGGTTAGATAATGAAAAACTGTTTTTT
>TRBD1|TRBJ1-5|.|TRBV6-1
CASRLDRASNQPQHF
TGTGCCAGCAGACTGGACAGGGCTAGCAATCAGCCCCAGCATTTT
>.|TRBJ1-1|.|TRBV5-1
CASSGIGAPSTEAFF
TGCGCCAGCAGCGGAATTGGGGCCCCGAGCACTGAAGCTTTCTTT
>.|TRBJ2-3|.|TRBV27
CASTLQGAKDTQYF
TGTGCCAGCACCTTGCAAGGGGCAAAAGATACGCAGTATTTT
>.|TRBJ2-7|.|TRBV18
CASSPRNRGLGLADYEQYF
TGTGCCAGCTCACCACGTAACAGGGGGCTCGGACTAGCGGATTACGAGCAGTACTTC
>TRBD2|TRBJ2-3|.|TRBV4-2
CASSQEGAGGPGDTQYF
TGTGCCAGCAGCCAAGAGGGAGCGGGGGGGCCCGGAGATACGCAGTATTTT
>TRBD1|TRBJ2-1|.|TRBV28
CASSPGDRGYNEQFF
TGTGCCAGCAGTCCCGGGGACAGGGGGTACAATGAGCAGTTCTTC
>TRBD1|TRBJ2-7|.|TRBV14
CASSLRQGASYEQYF
TGTGCCAGCAGCTTAAGACAGGGGGCATCGTACGAGCAGTACTTC